In this sample, the clone carrying this T cell receptor beta chain turned up many times. The antigen remains undetermined. This sample is drawn from a study of T cell repertoires in cytomegalovirus infection. Study background: The study used recently identified HLA-C-restricted and well-studied HLA-B-restricted CMV epitopes. Matching HLA type and CMV infection were both indicated by public TCR beta signatures.

General study findings and limits: The ex vivo response was dominated by HLA-C-restricted CMV-specific TCR beta clonotypes. Summed frequency of public TCR beta families distinguished CMV carriers with the relevant HLA.

In TCRdb, the reads were re-called with MiXCR into one record per CDR3 protein. The sample lists about 280,000 distinct CDR3 sequences, around 20% occurring once. Sequenced material: cultured PBMCs, taken from culture after CMV antigen stimulation. This TCR was recovered from a human donor in good health (CMV status not recorded). Some clones in this sample may be carry-over from other donors' samples.

The CDR3 protein is CASSPYLRQNYGYTF. CDR3 nucleotide sequence: TGTGCCAGCAGCCCCTACCTGAGGCAGAACTATGGCTACACCTTC. The V and J genes are TRBV7-2 and TRBJ1-2; D remains ambiguous. Germline V gives CDR1 SGHTA, CDR2 FQGNSA. V lost 5 bases, J lost 2 bases, and 15 bases lay in between. There are 15 residues in the CDR3.